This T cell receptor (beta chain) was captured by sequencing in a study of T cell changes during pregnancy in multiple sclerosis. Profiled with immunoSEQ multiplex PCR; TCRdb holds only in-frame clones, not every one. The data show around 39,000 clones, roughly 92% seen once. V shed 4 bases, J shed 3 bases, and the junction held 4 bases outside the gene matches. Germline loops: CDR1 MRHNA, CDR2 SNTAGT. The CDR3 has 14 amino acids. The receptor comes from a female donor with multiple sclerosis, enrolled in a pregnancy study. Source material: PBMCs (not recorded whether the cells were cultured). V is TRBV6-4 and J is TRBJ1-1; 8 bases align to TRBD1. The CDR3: CASSAGQGDTEAFF. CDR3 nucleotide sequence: TGTGCCAGCAGTGCTGGACAGGGAGACACTGAAGCTTTCTTT.